One sample yielded the 13 T cell receptor beta chains listed below, sequenced in a study of T cell repertoires in ileal Crohn's disease. The time point: neoterminal ileum biopsy at postoperative endoscopy, about 6 months after surgery. The assay was immunoSEQ multiplex PCR, and TCRdb's table has in-frame clones only and misses some. The sample records about 11,000 clones, just under 75% being singletons. Input material: ileal tissue. These receptors originate from an adult with Crohn's disease.

CDR3 bases: TGTGCCAGCTCACGACAGGGAGGAGAGACCCAGTACTTC. Protein: CASSRQGGETQYF. The chain is built from TRBV18 and TRBJ2-5; TRBD1 is a possible D gene (7 bases). Trimming stripped 4 bases from V and 4 bases from J, with 10 bases between. Looked up from germline, CDR1 is KGHSH and CDR2 is LQKENI. CDR3 length equals 13 residues.

Regarding this clone: The same CDR3 arises from other DNA sequences in this sample as well. The chain is built from TRBV18 and TRBJ2-6; no clear D. The germline gives CDR1 KGHSH, CDR2 LQKENI. Deletions cut 6 bases from V and 3 bases from J, with 12 bases between. This CDR3 has 15 residues. The CDR3 DNA is TGTGCCAGCTCTCCAGGTCTCGGTGGGGCCAACGTCCTGACTTTC. This codes for CASSPGLGGANVLTF.

The chain couples TRBV5-1 to TRBJ2-1; D is perhaps TRBD1 (5 bases). The CDR3 loop spans 15 amino acids. Trimming removed 0 bases at V and 0 bases at J, with 7 bases between. Per the germline V gene, CDR1 is SGHRS and CDR2 is YFSETQ. Written as DNA, the CDR3 is TGCGCCAGCAGCTTGGACAGGAGCTCCTACAATGAGCAGTTCTTC. Encoded protein: CASSLDRSSYNEQFF.

The J gene is TRBJ2-3, the V gene TRBV18; TRBD1 matches at 9 bases. The CDR3 spans 15 residues. The V and J ends lost 5 bases and 5 bases, in that order; junction bases with no gene match: 8. CDR1 and CDR2 from the germline V gene are KGHSH and LQKENI. CDR3 in amino acids: CASSAYRGRVDTQYF. The CDR3 nucleotides read TGTGCCAGCTCAGCGTACAGGGGGCGAGTAGATACGCAGTATTTT.

This clone was seen a single time. This chain joins TRBV15 and TRBJ2-3, with D maybe TRBD2 (7 bases). Germline CDR1 and CDR2: LNHNV and YYDKDF (reference sequence). The V and J ends lost 5 bases and 0 bases respectively, with 12 bases between them. The CDR3 extends over 15 amino acids. CDR3 in amino acids: CATSAGASSTDTQYF. CDR3 bases: TGTGCCACCAGCGCGGGGGCGTCTAGCACAGATACGCAGTATTTT.

This clone occurred once. This chain connects TRBV9 to TRBJ2-6; a weak D match, TRBD2 (5 bases). The CDR3 totals 16 residues. V lost 0 bases and J lost 2, with 9 bases in between. Germline V CDR1 and CDR2: SGDLS, YYNGEE. The CDR3 DNA reads TGTGCCAGCAGCGTAGCGGGGAGCGCTGGGGCCAACGTCCTGACTTTC. Protein product: CASSVAGSAGANVLTF.

The chain has TRBV5-5 and TRBJ1-4; maybe TRBD1 (5 bases). Trimming cost V 4 bases and J 7 bases, with 20 bases left between them. Germline V gene lookup returns CDR1 SGHKS and CDR2 YYEKEE (reference sequence). CDR3 length equals 16 residues. The CDR3 DNA sequence: TGTGCCAGCAGCCGCCTGGCCGACGGGAGGGGTGAAAAACTGTTTTTT. This codes for CASSRLADGRGEKLFF.

This chain joins TRBV28 and TRBJ1-2; no firm D call. This CDR3 has 14 residues. The V gene lost 6 bases and the J gene lost 8 bases, with 19 bases spanning the gap. Germline-derived CDR1 and CDR2 are MDHEN and SYDVKM. Here the CDR3 reads CASRPTGRTWGYTF. For the CDR3, the DNA is TGTGCCAGCAGACCTACCGGGAGAACTTGGGGCTACACCTTC.

The gene calls are TRBV29-1 and TRBJ1-1; no definite D call. This CDR3 has 11 amino acids. Trimming cost V 4 bases and J 5 bases, with 8 bases left between them. CDR1 SQVTM and CDR2 ANQGSEA come from the germline V gene. CDR3 sequence reads: CSVAWATEAFF. CDR3 in DNA: TGCAGCGTTGCTTGGGCAACTGAAGCTTTCTTT.

This clone appeared a few times. J is TRBJ2-1 and V is TRBV10-3, with 8 nucleotides matching TRBD2. V shed 4 bases, J shed 0 bases, and the junction held 5 bases outside the gene matches. This CDR3 contains 16 residues. CDR1 is ENHRY and CDR2 is SYGVKD in the germline V gene. This CDR3 reads CAISVTSGDSYNEQFF. CDR3 in DNA: TGTGCCATCAGTGTAACTAGCGGAGACTCCTACAATGAGCAGTTCTTC.

The rearrangement links TRBV21-1 to TRBJ2-7; the table assigns TRBD2, which was not confirmed against the DNA. TRBV21-1 is recorded as a pseudogene. The CDR3 extends over 15 amino acids. The CDR3 loop reads CASSPEREDTYEQYF. The CDR3 DNA reads as TGTGCCAGCAGCCCCGAGCGGGAGGACACCTACGAGCAGTACTTC.

This chain links TRBV6-6 with TRBJ1-2, with D tentatively TRBD1 (6 bases). In germline, CDR1 is MNHNY, CDR2 SVGAGI (reference sequence). There are 13 residues in the CDR3. V was trimmed by 2 bases and J by 6 bases, leaving 10 bases between them. The CDR3 coding sequence is TGTGCCAGCAGTTACGCTAACAGGGATGGCTACACCTTC. Amino acid sequence: CASSYANRDGYTF.

In DNA, the CDR3 is TGTGCCTGGAGTGTGAACCGGGCAGGGGCCCAGCATTTT. This gives the protein CAWSVNRAGAQHF. This chain joins TRBV30 and TRBJ1-5, with D possibly matching TRBD1 (6 bases). CDR1 is GTSNPN and CDR2 is SVGIG in the germline V gene (reference sequence). The CDR3 has 13 amino acids. V was cut by 0 bases and J by 11 bases, with 14 bases left in between.